Listed here are 22 T cell receptor beta chains from one sample, sequenced in a study of T cells in Graves' hyperthyroidism and ophthalmopathy. RNA transcripts yielded amplified TCR beta CDR3 regions. In the first-round RT-PCR of the TCR CDR3, the HTBI primer set was used. TCRdb ran MiXCR on the multiplex PCR reads and lists one entry per CDR3 protein. Of hundreds of thousands of distinct CDR3 sequences listed, 15% to 20% were seen once; the top ten hold 40% to 50%. What was sequenced was blood. Receptors were obtained from a man between 35 and 55 years old with Graves' ophthalmopathy.

This clonotype was detected a few times. The chain combines TRBV10-3 with TRBJ2-3, with 10 bases aligning to TRBD1. Germline CDR1 is ENHRY and CDR2 is SYGVKD. The CDR3 length is 15 residues. J was trimmed by 7 bases and V by 3 bases; bases with no gene match: 7. The CDR3 nucleotides read TGTGCCATCAGTGAAAAGGGACAGGGGTCCCATACGCAGTATTTT. It specifies CAISEKGQGSHTQYF.

This clonotype was seen more than once but under ten times. The V gene is TRBV9, the J gene TRBJ2-2; 9 bases match TRBD1. V trimming: 5 bases; J trimming: 6 bases; junction bases outside the gene matches: 8. The germline V gene encodes CDR1 SGDLS and CDR2 YYNGEE. The CDR3 has 15 amino acids. CDR3 nucleotide sequence: TGTGCCAGCAGTCGACAGGGGGTCTCGGCCGGGGAGCTGTTTTTT. Encoded protein: CASSRQGVSAGELFF.

The V call is TRBV20-1, the J call TRBJ2-3, with TRBD2 matching over 11 bases. The CDR3 has 15 residues. Per the germline V gene, CDR1 is DFQATT and CDR2 is SNEGSKA (reference sequence). Trimming at V came to 6 bases and at J to 2 bases, leaving 7 bases not matched to a gene. CDR3 residues: CSANSGRGNTDTQYF. The CDR3 DNA reads TGCAGTGCAAATAGCGGGAGGGGGAACACAGATACGCAGTATTTT.

The CDR3 nucleotides read TGCAGTGCTAGGAGAATTGGGGGCAATTCACCCCTCCACTTT. Translating gives CSARRIGGNSPLHF. V is TRBV20-1 and J is TRBJ1-6; D is perhaps TRBD1 (6 bases). CDR1 DFQATT and CDR2 SNEGSKA come from the germline V gene (reference sequence). V lost 3 bases and J lost 7, with 13 bases in between. The CDR3 extends over 14 amino acids.

V and J are TRBV28 and TRBJ1-5, with a possible D match to TRBD1 (6 bases). The V and J ends lost 9 bases and 2 bases respectively, with 14 bases between them. Germline CDR1 MDHEN, CDR2 SYDVKM. The CDR3 has 14 residues. As DNA, the CDR3 is TGTGCCAGTAGGGGGGGGTCCCGCAATCAGCCCCAGCATTTT. It specifies CASRGGSRNQPQHF.

This sequence joins TRBV7-8 and TRBJ2-7; 10 nucleotides agree with TRBD2. Per the germline V gene, CDR1 is SGHVS and CDR2 is FQNEAQ. With 5 bases clipped from V and 1 base from J, the junction kept 11 bases outside the gene matches. The CDR3 spans 17 residues. The CDR3 here is CASSLLAGGAYSYEQYF. The CDR3 DNA sequence: TGTGCCAGCAGCCTATTAGCGGGAGGCGCGTATTCCTACGAGCAGTACTTC.

This clonotype was counted at least ten times. The V and J genes are TRBV6-1 and TRBJ2-1; TRBD2 might be the D (6 bases). Germline V lookup: CDR1 MNHNS, CDR2 SASEGT. The CDR3 has 15 amino acids. Trimming pared 4 bases from V and 10 bases from J, leaving 20 bases between. The CDR3 here is CASSVTPQGGSEQFF. CDR3 DNA: TGTGCCAGCAGTGTCACCCCGCAGGGAGGTTCCGAGCAGTTCTTC.

This clonotype was seen a few times. The junction differs from germline at one of its ends, possibly a read error. CDR3 nucleotide sequence: TGTACCAGCGGACAGGGCGGTGAAAAACTGTTTTTT. Amino acids: CTSGQGGEKLFF. The chain links TRBV12-3 or TRBV12-4 to TRBJ1-4, with TRBD1 matching over 8 bases. This CDR3 has 12 amino acids.

This clonotype was detected once. This chain connects TRBV9 to TRBJ1-1; 7 nucleotides agree with TRBD1. The CDR3 has 16 amino acids. The V gene's germline CDR1 is SGDLS and CDR2 YYNGEE. Trimming at V came to 2 bases and at J to 4 bases, leaving 11 bases not matched to a gene. The CDR3 DNA reads as TGTGCCAGCAGCGTCGGGAGTGGGGCAGGGGGCACTGAAGCTTTCTTT. Residues: CASSVGSGAGGTEAFF.

Only a few counts were recorded for this clonotype. V usage is TRBV6-6 and J usage is TRBJ2-3; D call uncertain. CDR1 is MNHNY, CDR2 SVGAGI, per germline (reference sequence). V was cut by 0 bases and J by 7 bases, with 8 bases left in between. The CDR3 runs to 13 residues. This CDR3 reads CASSYSIQYTQYF. CDR3 bases: TGTGCCAGCAGTTACTCGATACAATATACGCAGTATTTT.

This clonotype was detected ten times or more. The chain combines TRBV7-9 with TRBJ2-1, with 9 bases that match TRBD1. J was trimmed by 3 bases and V by 8 bases; bases with no gene match: 5. The germline V gene encodes CDR1 SEHNR and CDR2 FQNEAQ (reference sequence). There are 14 residues in the CDR3. For the CDR3, the DNA is TGTGCCAGCCCGACAGGGGGTAACTACAATGAGCAGTTCTTC. Protein: CASPTGGNYNEQFF.

This clonotype was seen more than once but under ten times. The rearrangement uses TRBV6-5 and TRBJ2-2, with D perhaps TRBD1 or TRBD2 (5 bases each). V was clipped by 0 bases and J by 5 bases, with 10 bases between them. CDR3 length: 15 residues. The germline gives CDR1 MNHEY, CDR2 SVGAGI. CDR3 protein: CASSYSRGDTGELFF. CDR3 in DNA: TGTGCCAGCAGTTACTCGCGAGGGGATACCGGGGAGCTGTTTTTT.

A few counts support this clonotype. The rearrangement joins TRBV7-9 to TRBJ1-2; possibly TRBD1 for D (6 bases). This CDR3 is built from 13 residues. V lost 1 base and J 6 bases, leaving 9 bases between the germline ends. Germline CDR1 and CDR2: SEHNR and FQNEAQ (reference sequence). The CDR3 nucleotides read TGTGCCAGCAGCTTAGAGGGGGAACATGGCTACACCTTC. Its translation is CASSLEGEHGYTF.

The chain employs TRBV19 and TRBJ2-3; TRBD1 matches 8 bases. V trimming: 5 bases; J trimming: 6 bases; junction bases outside the gene matches: 7. The germline gives CDR1 LNHDA, CDR2 SQIVND (reference sequence). The CDR3 runs 14 residues. The CDR3 sequence: CASSSRGRSDTQYF. The CDR3 nucleotides read TGTGCCAGTAGTTCCAGGGGGCGATCGGATACGCAGTATTTT.

The V call is TRBV5-1, the J call TRBJ1-2; D is perhaps TRBD1 (5 bases). Trimming took off 3 bases at V and 4 bases at J, with 16 bases between the two ends. Germline V lookup: CDR1 SGHRS, CDR2 YFSETQ. CDR3 length: 15 residues. The CDR3 DNA follows: TGCGCCAGCAGCTCGGCCCGGGGGATCGGCTATGGCTACACCTTC. Translation: CASSSARGIGYGYTF.

J is TRBJ2-5 and V is TRBV5-1; D possibly matches TRBD1 or TRBD2 (5 bases each). Germline V lookup: CDR1 SGHRS, CDR2 YFSETQ. The CDR3 has 14 amino acids. V was shortened by 4 bases and J by 1 base, with 11 bases between the two germline ends. CDR3 amino acids: CASSIGTLQETQYF. In DNA, the CDR3 is TGCGCCAGCAGCATAGGGACCCTCCAAGAGACCCAGTACTTC.

As concerns this clonotype: It may be a read error: a sequence one base away is much more abundant. This sequence joins TRBV20-1 and TRBJ2-3; TRBD2 agrees at 7 bases. From germline, CDR1 is DFQATT and CDR2 SNEGSKA (reference sequence). CDR3 size: 16 residues. Here the CDR3 reads CRASPAAGEVQDTQYF. In DNA, the CDR3 is TGCCGTGCTAGCCCCGCGGCGGGAGAAGTCCAAGATACGCAGTATTTT.

The V gene is TRBV4-3, the J gene TRBJ2-7, with D tentatively TRBD1 or TRBD2 (5 bases each). The CDR3 is 16 residues long. Trimming stripped 4 bases from V and 5 bases from J, with 21 bases between. CDR1 and CDR2 (germline): LGHNA, YSLEER. The CDR3 is CASSRPRDLERDEQYF. The CDR3 DNA is TGCGCCAGCAGCCGACCCCGGGACCTAGAAAGGGACGAGCAGTACTTC.

In its sample, this clonotype was seen once. The junction and the germline gene differ at one end; a read error may be behind it. The rearrangement uses TRBV14 and TRBJ1-6, with TRBD1 identical over 9 bases. The germline V gene encodes CDR1 SGHDN and CDR2 FVKESK. The length of the CDR3 is 16 residues. In nucleotides, the CDR3 is TGTGCCAGCAGCCACCACGGGACAGGGCGAAATTTACCCCTCCACTTT. Protein product: CASSHHGTGRNLPLHF. Drawing the rest from reference TRBV14 and TRBJ1-6, the complete variable domain is EAGVTQFPSHSVIEKGQTVTLRCDPISGHDNLYWYRRVMGKEIKFLLHFVKESKQDESGMPNNRFLAERTGGTYSTLKVQPAELEDSGVYFCASSHHGTGRNLPLHFGNGTRLTVT.

This clonotype occurred a few times. The chain recombines TRBV5-6 with TRBJ2-7; D possibly corresponds to TRBD1 (5 bases). The germline V gene encodes CDR1 SGHDT and CDR2 YYEEEE. The germline V and J ends were trimmed by 3 bases and 4 bases, with 17 bases remaining between them. The CDR3 is 15 amino acids. CDR3 sequence: CASSSPGQGLYEQYF. The CDR3 DNA sequence: TGTGCCAGCAGCTCCCCAGGCCAGGGCCTTTACGAGCAGTACTTC.

This clonotype was recorded many times. In DNA, the CDR3 is TGTGCCAGCAGCCAATTACAACATAATTCACCCCTCCACTTT. It codes for CASSQLQHNSPLHF. This chain links TRBV3-1 with TRBJ1-6; no clear D gene. Germline V gene sequence: CDR1 LGHDT, CDR2 YNNKEL (reference sequence). The CDR3 is 14 amino acids. Trimming left V 2 bases short and J 5 bases short, with 7 bases between.

The chain has TRBV5-1 and TRBJ1-4, with D perhaps TRBD1 (5 bases). V lost 4 bases, J lost 6 bases, and 10 bases lay in between. CDR3 length equals 13 residues. Germline lookup yields CDR1 SGHRS and CDR2 YFSETQ. CDR3 DNA sequence: TGCGCCAGCAGCCGGGACGCCGATGAAAAACTGTTTTTT. Its protein is CASSRDADEKLFF. The whole variable domain, filled in from reference TRBV5-1 and TRBJ1-4, reads KAGVTQTPRYLIKTRGQQVTLSCSPISGHRSVSWYQQTPGQGLQFLFEYFSETQRNKGNFPGRFSGRQFSNSRSEMNVSTLELGDSALYLCASSRDADEKLFFGSGTQLSVL.